This T cell receptor beta chain was identified during a study of blood T cell repertoires in COVID-19. The overall study: Samples taken during acute and convalescent COVID-19 were collected in the United States, Italy and Spain.

Germline V gives CDR1 MNHNS, CDR2 SASEGT. The CDR3 is 12 amino acids. V lost 2 bases and J 13 bases, leaving 12 bases between the germline ends. Sequencing used immunoSEQ multiplex PCR; TCRdb keeps in-frame clones, though not all of them. The sample includes around 350,000 clones, around 87% of them seen just once. Sequenced input: peripheral blood. V and J are TRBV6-1 and TRBJ2-1; D is unclear. The TCR originated in a human donor in a cohort sampled during active COVID-19. The CDR3, as DNA: TGTGCCAGCAGTGAATGGTCCGCCAGTCAGTTCTTC. Protein product: CASSEWSASQFF.